The 9 T cell receptor beta chains below were found in one sample sequenced in a study of CD8+CD57+ T cells in acquired aplastic anemia. Profiling that covered TCR beta VDJ and CDR3 relied on genomic DNA as its template. Using its own MiXCR run on the reads, TCRdb lists one record per CDR3 protein. Among tens of thousands of distinct CDR3 sequences, more than 40% were seen once, and the ten largest hold 65% to 70%. The source material was sorted CD4+, CD8+, or CD8+CD57+ T cells (not recorded which) from PBMCs. These receptors all come from a human donor in good health, serving as a control.

As for this clonotype: A junction boundary mismatches the germline segment, possibly from a read error. The rearrangement links TRBV12-3 or TRBV12-4 to TRBJ2-1; D may be TRBD1 (7 bases). This CDR3 has 13 residues. The CDR3 region is CVSSYPGDSRAFF. The CDR3 nucleotides read TGTGTCAGCAGCTACCCGGGGGACAGCAGGGCGTTCTTC.

V is TRBV6-5 and J is TRBJ1-2; 8 bases fit TRBD1. Trimming took 2 bases from V and 8 from J; bases not matched to a gene: 7. The germline V gene has CDR1 MNHEY and CDR2 SVGAGI. This CDR3 is 14 amino acids long. In DNA, the CDR3 is TGTGCCAGCAGTTACATGGGACAGGCACAAGGCTACACCTTC. Its protein is CASSYMGQAQGYTF.

In this sample, this clonotype turned up a few times. The chain employs TRBV7-8 and TRBJ1-4, with 7 positions matching TRBD1. V trimming: 4 bases; J trimming: 5 bases; junction bases outside the gene matches: 7. CDR1 and CDR2 (germline): SGHVS, FQNEAQ. This CDR3 comprises 15 residues. The CDR3 nucleotides read TGTGCCAGCAGCTCCGGGACAGATCCCAATGAAAAACTGTTTTTT. As protein: CASSSGTDPNEKLFF.

To note about this clonotype: The final CDR3 position lacks the conserved phenylalanine or tryptophan, pointing to a likely read error. The V and J genes are TRBV24-1 and TRBJ2-7; tentative D call: TRBD1 (5 bases). Trimming stripped 7 bases from V and 0 bases from J, with 6 bases between. CDR1 and CDR2 (germline): KGHDR, SFDVKD. The CDR3 is made up of 12 amino acids. This CDR3 reads CATSDSSYEQYS. CDR3 nucleotide sequence: TGTGCCACCAGCGACAGCTCCTACGAGCAGTACTCC.

Note on this clonotype: A much larger clone sits a single nucleotide away, making a read error possible. V usage is TRBV5-8 and J usage is TRBJ2-5, with unresolved D. Germline assignment: CDR1 SGHTS and CDR2 YDEGEE. The CDR3 has 14 amino acids. The CDR3 spells CASSLAPEQETQCF. The CDR3 coding sequence is TGTGCCAGCAGCTTGGCTCCAGAACAAGAGACCCAGTGCTTC.

The genes are TRBV25-1 and TRBJ2-5; 10 nucleotides match TRBD2. Looked up from germline, CDR1 is MGHDK and CDR2 is SYGVNS. J lost 3 bases, V lost 4 bases, and 8 bases had no gene match. CDR3 size: 16 residues. CDR3 region: CASSALAGDGEETQYF. In DNA, the CDR3 is TGTGCCAGCAGTGCCCTAGCGGGGGATGGGGAAGAGACCCAGTACTTC.

This sequence joins TRBV6-1 and TRBJ1-1; 10 bases line up with TRBD1. V dropped 6 bases and J dropped 5; count of bases not matched to a gene: 12. Germline V lookup: CDR1 MNHNS, CDR2 SASEGT. CDR3 length equals 16 residues. CDR3 protein: CASRLDRGPNGTEAFF. DNA of the CDR3: TGTGCCAGCAGGCTAGACAGGGGGCCTAACGGGACTGAAGCTTTCTTT.

This clonotype was observed a few times. This chain links TRBV2 with TRBJ2-1; D is unclear. Germline loops: CDR1 SNHLY, CDR2 FYNNEI. There are 15 residues in the CDR3. Between the trimmed V and J ends, which lost 2 bases and 0 bases, there was a span of 8 bases. This CDR3 is CASSESLVSYNEQFF. Here the CDR3 DNA reads TGTGCCAGCAGTGAAAGTCTAGTCTCCTACAATGAGCAGTTCTTC.

In this sample, this clonotype turned up once. The chain uses TRBV19 and TRBJ1-2; the D is unclear. V lost 10 bases, J lost 4 bases, and 16 bases lay in between. The CDR3 length is 13 residues. Germline loops: CDR1 LNHDA, CDR2 SQIVND (reference sequence). CDR3 loop: CAIVAPGSYGYTF. The CDR3, as DNA: TGTGCCATAGTCGCTCCGGGATCCTATGGCTACACCTTC.